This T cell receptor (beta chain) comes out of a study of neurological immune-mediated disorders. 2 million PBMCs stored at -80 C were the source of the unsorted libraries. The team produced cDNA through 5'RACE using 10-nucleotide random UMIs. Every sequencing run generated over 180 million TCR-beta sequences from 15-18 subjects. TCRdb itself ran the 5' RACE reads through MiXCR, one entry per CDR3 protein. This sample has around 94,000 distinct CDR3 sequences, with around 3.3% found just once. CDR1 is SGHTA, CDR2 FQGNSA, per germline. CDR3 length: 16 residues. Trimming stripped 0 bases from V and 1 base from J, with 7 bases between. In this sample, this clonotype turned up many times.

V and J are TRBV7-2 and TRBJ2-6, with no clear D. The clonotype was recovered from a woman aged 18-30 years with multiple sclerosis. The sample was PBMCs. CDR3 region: CASSLAGRSGANVLTF. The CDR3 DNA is TGTGCCAGCAGCTTAGCCGGTAGATCTGGGGCCAACGTCCTGACTTTC.